This T cell receptor beta chain originates from a study of control samples from healthy donors and cancer patients. Clones were read by immunoSEQ multiplex PCR, and TCRdb kept only the in-frame ones, dropping some. Seen here are 150,000 to 200,000 clones, 85% to 90% observed once, and the top ten hold around 11%. This receptor was taken from a man younger than 40 in good health. The sample consisted of blood.

The CDR3, as DNA: TGTGCCAGCAGCCAACGGGGGGCCACGGGAGAGCAGTACTTC. It encodes CASSQRGATGEQYF. This rearrangement joins TRBV3-1 (or the pseudogene TRBV3-2) to TRBJ2-7; D perhaps matches TRBD2 (7 bases). V was cut by 2 bases and J by 7 bases, with 15 bases left in between. This CDR3 has 14 amino acids. Germline loops: CDR1 LGHDT, CDR2 YNNKEL (reference sequence).